A selection of T cell receptor beta chains follows, all from one sample in a study of post-analysis software for immune sequencing data. TCRdb processed the PCR reads anew with MiXCR; each CDR3 protein has one entry. This sample has 650,000 to 900,000 distinct CDR3 sequences; approximately 44% occur once, and the top ten carry roughly 4.9%. The sequenced sample was blood. These TCRs come from a girl aged 5-17 years with multiple sclerosis. Each CDR3 is given with its conserved first and last residue. The D gene is left open where the match is weak. The size of a clone is reported for some rows only, either as once, few or many, or as a class for expanded clones.

>TRBJ1-5|TRBV20-1|-|TRBD1
CSADTGVNQPQHF
TGCAGTGCTGATACAGGGGTCAATCAGCCCCAGCATTTT
>TRBJ2-7|TRBV11-3|-|-
CASSPTGFGDEQYF
TGTGCCAGCAGCCCCACAGGGTTCGGCGACGAGCAGTACTTC
>TRBJ2-3|TRBV6-5|few|-
CASSYWGESTDTQYF
TGTGCCAGCAGTTACTGGGGTGAGAGCACAGATACGCAGTATTTT
>TRBJ2-1|TRBV27|few|TRBD2
CASTSGTSGRNEQFF
TGTGCCAGCACGTCCGGAACTAGCGGGAGGAACGAGCAGTTCTTC
>TRBJ2-1|TRBV4-3|few|-
CASSPSRAASSYNEQFF
TGCGCCAGCAGCCCAAGCAGAGCGGCATCGTCCTACAATGAGCAGTTCTTC
>TRBJ2-6|TRBV7-9|-|-
CAGRAHDSGANVLTF
TGTGCCGGCAGGGCGCACGACTCTGGGGCCAACGTCCTGACTTTC
>TRBJ2-5|TRBV5-6|-|-
CASSSPLEGSHQETQYF
TGTGCCAGCAGCTCCCCCCTCGAGGGGAGCCACCAAGAGACCCAGTACTTC
>TRBJ2-5|TRBV11-3|-|-
CASSSMTGQETQYF
TGTGCCAGCAGCTCTATGACAGGCCAAGAGACCCAGTACTTC
>TRBJ2-7|TRBV12-3/TRBV12-4|once|-
CASSFVGRGGSSYEQYF
TGTGCCAGCAGTTTTGTGGGGAGGGGGGGCAGCTCCTACGAGCAGTACTTC
>TRBJ2-1|TRBV29-1|-|TRBD2
CSVVAGVRYNEQFF
TGCAGCGTTGTGGCGGGAGTAAGATACAATGAGCAGTTCTTC
>TRBJ2-7|TRBV14|-|-
CASSLSGTLYEQYF
TGTGCCAGCAGCCTATCCGGGACACTCTACGAGCAGTACTTC
>TRBJ2-1|TRBV20-1|-|-
CSARKLYQGEQFF
TGCAGTGCTAGGAAGTTATACCAGGGTGAGCAGTTCTTC